This T cell receptor beta chain comes out of a study of T-cell reconstitution after alpha-beta-depleted transplantation in children. Unique molecular identifiers were used in preparing the TCRbeta library. TCRdb reanalysed the PCR reads using MiXCR and keeps one entry per CDR3 protein. The data contain 700,000 to 950,000 distinct CDR3 sequences, roughly 15% of them singletons. Germline V gene sequence: CDR1 SGHVS, CDR2 FNYEAQ. The germline V and J ends were trimmed by 4 bases and 4 bases, with 16 bases remaining between them. The CDR3 runs to 15 residues. General study findings and limits: Diversity of TCRbeta at day 60 was high in some patients, arising from surviving recipient T cells and thymic progenitors.

This clonotype was found a few times. Its matching antigen is unknown. The starting material was PBMCs, mostly from graft donor cells, obtained 360 days after TCRalphabeta/CD19-depleted stem cell transplant. The chain recombines TRBV7-6 with TRBJ1-1; no reliable D call. This TCR derives from a male patient between 10 and 17 years old who had a stem cell transplant for acute lymphoblastic leukemia, so the T cells may come from the graft donor. The CDR3 region is CASSSPGRAGTEAFF. Written as DNA, the CDR3 is TGTGCCAGCAGCTCCCCCGGGCGGGCCGGCACTGAAGCTTTCTTT.